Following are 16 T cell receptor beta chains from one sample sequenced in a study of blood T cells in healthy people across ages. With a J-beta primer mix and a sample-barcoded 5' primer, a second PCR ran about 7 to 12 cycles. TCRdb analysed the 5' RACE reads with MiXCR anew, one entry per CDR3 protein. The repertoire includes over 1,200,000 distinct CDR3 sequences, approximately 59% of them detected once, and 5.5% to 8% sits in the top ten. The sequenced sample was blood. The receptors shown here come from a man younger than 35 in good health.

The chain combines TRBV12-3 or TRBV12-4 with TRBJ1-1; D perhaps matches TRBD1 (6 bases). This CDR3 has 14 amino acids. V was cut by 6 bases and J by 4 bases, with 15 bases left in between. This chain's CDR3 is CASRVQGGGTEAFF. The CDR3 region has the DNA TGTGCCAGCAGAGTACAGGGAGGGGGCACTGAAGCTTTCTTT.

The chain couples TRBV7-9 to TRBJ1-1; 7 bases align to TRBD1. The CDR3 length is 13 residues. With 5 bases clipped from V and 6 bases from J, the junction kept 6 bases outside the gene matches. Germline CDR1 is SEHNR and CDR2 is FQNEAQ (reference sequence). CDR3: CASSHRDSPEAFF. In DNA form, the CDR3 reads TGTGCCAGCAGCCATCGGGACAGCCCTGAAGCTTTCTTT.

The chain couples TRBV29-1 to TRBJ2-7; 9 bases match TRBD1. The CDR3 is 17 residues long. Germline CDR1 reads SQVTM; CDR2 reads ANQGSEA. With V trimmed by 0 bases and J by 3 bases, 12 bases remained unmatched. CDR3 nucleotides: TGCAGCGTTGAAGATTTCAACACCGGGACAGGGAACTACGAGCAGTACTTC. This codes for CSVEDFNTGTGNYEQYF.

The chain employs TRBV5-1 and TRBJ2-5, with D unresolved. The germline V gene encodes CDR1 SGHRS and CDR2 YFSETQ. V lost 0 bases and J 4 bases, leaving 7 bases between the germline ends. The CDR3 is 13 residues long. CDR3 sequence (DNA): TGCGCCAGCAGCTTGGATGCCTCAGAGACCCAGTACTTC. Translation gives CASSLDASETQYF.

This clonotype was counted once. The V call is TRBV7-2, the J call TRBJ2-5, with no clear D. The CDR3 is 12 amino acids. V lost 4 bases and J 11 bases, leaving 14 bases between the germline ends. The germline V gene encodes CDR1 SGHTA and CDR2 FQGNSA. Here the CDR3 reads CASSSTANVQYF. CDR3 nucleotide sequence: TGTGCCAGCAGCTCCACAGCTAACGTGCAGTACTTC.

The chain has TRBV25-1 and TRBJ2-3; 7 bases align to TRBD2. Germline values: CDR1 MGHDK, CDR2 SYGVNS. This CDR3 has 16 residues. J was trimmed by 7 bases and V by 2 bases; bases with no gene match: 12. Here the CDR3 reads CASSEENGGSPNTQYF. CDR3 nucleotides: TGTGCCAGCAGTGAAGAAAACGGGGGGTCACCTAATACGCAGTATTTT.

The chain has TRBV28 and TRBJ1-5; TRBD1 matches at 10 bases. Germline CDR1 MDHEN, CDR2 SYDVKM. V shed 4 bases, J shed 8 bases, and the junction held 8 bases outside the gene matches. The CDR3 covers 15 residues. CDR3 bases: TGTGCCAGCAGTTCTCTCAGACAGGGGGCAGAGCCCCAGCATTTT. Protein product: CASSSLRQGAEPQHF.

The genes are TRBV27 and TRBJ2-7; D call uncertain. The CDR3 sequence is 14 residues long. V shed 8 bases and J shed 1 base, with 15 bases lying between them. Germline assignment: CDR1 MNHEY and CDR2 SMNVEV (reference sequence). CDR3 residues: CASGSVDGSYEQYF. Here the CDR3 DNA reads TGTGCCAGCGGATCGGTGGACGGATCCTACGAGCAGTACTTC.

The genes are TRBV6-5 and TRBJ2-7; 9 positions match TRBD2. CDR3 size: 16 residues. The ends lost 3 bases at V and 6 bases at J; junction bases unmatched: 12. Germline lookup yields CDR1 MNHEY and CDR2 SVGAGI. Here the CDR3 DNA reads TGTGCCAGCAGTTATGTAGCGGGAGCCTCCTCTGGCGAGCAGTACTTC. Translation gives CASSYVAGASSGEQYF.

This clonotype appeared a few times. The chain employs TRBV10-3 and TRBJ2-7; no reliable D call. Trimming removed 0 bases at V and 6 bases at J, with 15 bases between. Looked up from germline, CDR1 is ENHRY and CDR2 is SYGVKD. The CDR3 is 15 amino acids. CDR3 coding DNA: TGTGCCATCAGTGAGTCGTACGGCCCCTTCGGCGAGCAGTACTTC. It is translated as CAISESYGPFGEQYF.

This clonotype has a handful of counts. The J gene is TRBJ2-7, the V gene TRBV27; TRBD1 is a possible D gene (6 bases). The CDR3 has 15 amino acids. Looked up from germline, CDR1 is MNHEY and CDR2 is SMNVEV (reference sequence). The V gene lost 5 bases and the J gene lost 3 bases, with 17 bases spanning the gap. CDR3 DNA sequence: TGTGCCAGCAGTCAGATTAAGAGACAGGACTACGAGCAGTACTTC. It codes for CASSQIKRQDYEQYF.

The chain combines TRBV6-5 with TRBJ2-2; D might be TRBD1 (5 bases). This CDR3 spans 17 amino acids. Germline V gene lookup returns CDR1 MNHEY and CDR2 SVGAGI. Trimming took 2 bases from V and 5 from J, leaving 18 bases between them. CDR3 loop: CASSYLNRARGTGELFF. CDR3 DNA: TGTGCCAGCAGTTACCTCAATAGGGCAAGGGGAACCGGGGAGCTGTTTTTT.

The CDR3 DNA reads TGCAGTGCTAGAGAGGCAGGGGGGACTGGGAACACTGAAGCTTTCTTT. Protein product: CSAREAGGTGNTEAFF. The genes are TRBV20-1 and TRBJ1-1, with 7 bases identical to TRBD1. This CDR3 comprises 16 residues. Unmatched junction bases numbered 8, after V lost 0 bases and J lost 1 base. The germline V gene encodes CDR1 DFQATT and CDR2 SNEGSKA (reference sequence).

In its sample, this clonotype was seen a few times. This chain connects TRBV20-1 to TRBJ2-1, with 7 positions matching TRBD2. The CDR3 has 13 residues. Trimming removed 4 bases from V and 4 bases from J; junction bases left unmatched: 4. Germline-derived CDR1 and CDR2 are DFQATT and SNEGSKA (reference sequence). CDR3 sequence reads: CSANWREYNEQFF. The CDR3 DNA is TGCAGTGCTAACTGGCGGGAGTACAATGAGCAGTTCTTC.

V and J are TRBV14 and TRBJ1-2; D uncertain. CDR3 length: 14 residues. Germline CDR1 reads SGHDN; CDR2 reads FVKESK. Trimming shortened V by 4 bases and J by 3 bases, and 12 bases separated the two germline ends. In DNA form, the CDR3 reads TGTGCCAGCAGCCCTGGCTCGGCCCACTATGGCTACACCTTC. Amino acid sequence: CASSPGSAHYGYTF.

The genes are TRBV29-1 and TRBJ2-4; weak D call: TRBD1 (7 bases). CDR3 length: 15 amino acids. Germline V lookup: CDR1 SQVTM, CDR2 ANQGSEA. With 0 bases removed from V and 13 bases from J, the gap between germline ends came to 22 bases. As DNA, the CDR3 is TGCAGCGTTGAAGACAAGGCAGGGCCCAGGGGGGAGCAGTACTTC. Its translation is CSVEDKAGPRGEQYF.